These T cell receptor beta chains were read from a single sample in a study of identical twins. Each CDR3 protein gets one entry after TCRdb re-called the 5' RACE reads with MiXCR. Of approximately 530,000 distinct CDR3 sequences listed, around 20% are singletons. These data were also reused for a study on yellow fever vaccine responses in identical twins.

Sequenced: CD4+ T cells sorted from blood. The receptor set was obtained from a woman aged 18-29 years in good health. Both conserved end residues are part of each CDR3. D genes are given only for firm matches. The listing skips clone size in some rows; elsewhere it reads once, few, many or a size class.

V gene	D gene	clone size	J gene	CDR3 DNA	CDR3 protein
TRBV10-3	NA	NA	TRBJ1-1	TGTGCCAGCTCTTCTACAGTGGACACTGAAGCTTTCTTT	CASSSTVDTEAFF
TRBV15	NA	NA	TRBJ2-3	TGTGCCACCAGCGAGGGAATTTCCACAGATACGCAGTATTTT	CATSEGISTDTQYF
TRBV12-5	NA	once	TRBJ2-1	TGTGCTAGTGGTCTAGGACAGATTCTTAATGAGCAGTTCTTC	CASGLGQILNEQFF
TRBV20-1	TRBD2	NA	TRBJ2-1	TGCAGTGCCGACGGACTAGCGGGGGGCCCCTACAATGAGCAGTTCTTC	CSADGLAGGPYNEQFF
TRBV20-1	NA	few	TRBJ2-5	TGCAGTGCTAGCGACGACTACCAAGAGACCCAGTACTTC	CSASDDYQETQYF
TRBV3-1	TRBD2	NA	TRBJ2-3	TGTGCCAGCAGCCAACGACCCCTTGCGGGAGGAGATACGCAGTATTTT	CASSQRPLAGGDTQYF
TRBV12-3/TRBV12-4	TRBD1	few	TRBJ2-1	TGTGCCAGCAGCAGAAGGACAGGGCCCCAGGGGGAGCAGTTCTTC	CASSRRTGPQGEQFF
TRBV24-1	NA	few	TRBJ2-2	TGTGCCACCAGTGATTTTTTAGGGACCGGGGAGCTGTTTTTT	CATSDFLGTGELFF
TRBV6-1	NA	NA	TRBJ1-5	TGTGCCAGCAGTCCCGGGGTTGGACAGCCCCAGCATTTT	CASSPGVGQPQHF
TRBV6-4	NA	few	TRBJ2-1	TGTGCCAGCACCCCAACAGCCTCCTCCTACAATGAGCAGTTCTTC	CASTPTASSYNEQFF
TRBV7-2	TRBD1	NA	TRBJ2-1	TGTGCCAGCAGCTTAGTGTTCGGACAGGGCTATGAGCAGTTCTTC	CASSLVFGQGYEQFF
TRBV27	NA	NA	TRBJ2-3	TGTGCCAGCAGTTTATCTCTTGGGGCGGCTGGGACAAGCTACTATTTT	CASSLSLGAAGTSYYF
TRBV12-5	TRBD1	NA	TRBJ1-1	TGTGCTAGTGGTCTCAACAGGGGGCTAACTGAAGCTTTCTTT	CASGLNRGLTEAFF
TRBV5-1	NA	few	TRBJ2-7	TGCGCCAGCAGCGCCTCTAGTTACACCTACGAGCAGTACTTC	CASSASSYTYEQYF
TRBV11-2	NA	few	TRBJ2-7	TGTGCCAGCAGCTTAGCCCCGGACGGGGCCTACGAGCAGTACTTC	CASSLAPDGAYEQYF
TRBV12-3/TRBV12-4	TRBD2	few	TRBJ2-1	TGTGCCAGCAACCTAGGGGGGACTAGCTTGGATGAGCAGTTCTTC	CASNLGGTSLDEQFF
TRBV24-1	NA	NA	TRBJ1-2	TGTGCCACCAGTGACAAGGACCGGGATGGCTACACCTTC	CATSDKDRDGYTF
TRBV7-9	NA	NA	TRBJ2-7	TGTGCCAGCAGCTTAGCACAGGGACGATACGAGCAGTACTTC	CASSLAQGRYEQYF
TRBV20-1	TRBD1	few	TRBJ2-2	TGCAGTGCTACCGGGACAGGGAACACCGGGGAGCTGTTTTTT	CSATGTGNTGELFF
TRBV24-1	NA	few	TRBJ2-3	TGTGCCACCAGTGATGCAGGAACAGATACGCAGTATTTT	CATSDAGTDTQYF
TRBV5-1	NA	NA	TRBJ2-1	TGCGCCAGCAGCTTATCCCCCCGGGGTGGCAATGAGCAGTCCTTC	CASSLSPRGGNEQSF
TRBV6-1	TRBD2	NA	TRBJ2-1	TGTGCCAGCAGTGACCCTACTAGCGGGAGATACAATGAGCAGTTCTTC	CASSDPTSGRYNEQFF
TRBV20-1	TRBD2	NA	TRBJ2-3	TGCAGTGCCAAGAAACCGGGACTAGCGGGATTAGTCGGAGATACGCAGTATTTT	CSAKKPGLAGLVGDTQYF
TRBV15	TRBD1	NA	TRBJ2-1	TGTGCCACCAGCAGAATACAGGGGTACAATGAGCAGTTCTTC	CATSRIQGYNEQFF
TRBV6-5	NA	few	TRBJ2-2	TGTGCCAGCAGTTACTCCATCGGGGCCGGGGAGCTGTTTTTT	CASSYSIGAGELFF
TRBV6-1	TRBD2	NA	TRBJ2-2	TGTGCCAGCAGTGAGCGGGGGACGAACACCGGGGAGCTGTTTTTT	CASSERGTNTGELFF
TRBV5-1	TRBD2	few	TRBJ2-3	TGCGCCAGCAGCTTGTGGGGGACTAGCGGGAGTACAGATACGCAGTATTTT	CASSLWGTSGSTDTQYF
TRBV18	NA	NA	TRBJ1-1	TGTGCCAGCTCACCGAACCAGGGAGAGAACACTGAAGCTTTCTTT	CASSPNQGENTEAFF
TRBV12-3/TRBV12-4	NA	many	TRBJ2-1	TGTGCCAGCAAAGGGGGTGTAGAGCAGTTCTTC	CASKGGVEQFF
TRBV5-5	NA	few	TRBJ1-1	TGTGCCAGCAGCTTGGACTCTACAGGGAACACTGAAGCTTTCTTT	CASSLDSTGNTEAFF
TRBV15	NA	few	TRBJ2-3	TGTGCCACCAGCAGAGGTTCTAGCACAGATACGCAGTATTTT	CATSRGSSTDTQYF
TRBV27	TRBD2	NA	TRBJ2-7	TGTGCCAGCAGTTTGTCTAGCGGGAGCCTTGGCGAGCAGTACTTC	CASSLSSGSLGEQYF
TRBV2	NA	few	TRBJ2-7	TGTGCCAGCAGTGAAGCAAAAGGGAAGCAGTACTTC	CASSEAKGKQYF
TRBV10-3	NA	few	TRBJ1-1	TGTGCCATCAGCCAAGGGGAGGAATTGAACACTGAAGCTTTCTTT	CAISQGEELNTEAFF
TRBV29-1	NA	NA	TRBJ2-2	TGCAGCGTAGGAGGGGGGGTCTCGAACACCGGGGAGCTGTTTTTT	CSVGGGVSNTGELFF
TRBV3-1	NA	few	TRBJ2-1	TGTGCCAGCAGCCAAGATCAAGGGGCGGCGTTCTACAATGAGCAGTTCTTC	CASSQDQGAAFYNEQFF
TRBV3-1	TRBD1	NA	TRBJ1-6	TGTGCCAGCAGGAGGGGGACAGAAAATTCACCCCTCCACTTT	CASRRGTENSPLHF
TRBV4-1	TRBD1	many	TRBJ1-1	TGCGCCAGCAGCCAAGATCGGGACAGGGGCAACACTGAAGCTTTCTTT	CASSQDRDRGNTEAFF
TRBV28	NA	NA	TRBJ2-2	TGTGCCAGCAGTTTATACGGGGGAGCGAACACCGGGGAGCTGTTTTTT	CASSLYGGANTGELFF
TRBV12-3/TRBV12-4	NA	NA	TRBJ1-4	TGTGCCAGCAGTTTTCTTCGGACAGCTAATGAAAAACTGTTTTTT	CASSFLRTANEKLFF
TRBV7-3	NA	few	TRBJ2-2	TGTGCCAGCAGCTTTCAGGGGGGGACCGGGGAGCTGTTTTTT	CASSFQGGTGELFF
TRBV11-2	TRBD2	NA	TRBJ2-2	TGTGCCAGCAAATCGGTGGCTAGCGGGAACACCGGGGAGCTGTTTTTT	CASKSVASGNTGELFF